A single sample gave rise to the 17 T cell receptor beta chains below, sequenced in a study of cytomegalovirus exposure and HLA in healthy donors. Researchers ran the PCR with 60 Vbeta and 13 Jbeta primers. Produced via immunoSEQ multiplex PCR; TCRdb's table is partial and in-frame only. Among 70,000 to 100,000 clones listed, about 66% were seen once. Sample: PBMCs. The origin of the receptors is a woman aged 45-65 years in good health and CMV-seropositive.

The genes are TRBV7-2 and TRBJ1-4; unclear D gene. The CDR3 sequence is 14 residues long. Germline V gene sequence: CDR1 SGHTA, CDR2 FQGNSA. Trimming shortened V by 5 bases and J by 8 bases, and 15 bases separated the two germline ends. CDR3 sequence: CASSTTRAGEKLFF. As DNA, the CDR3 is TGTGCCAGCAGCACCACCCGGGCGGGGGAAAAACTGTTTTTT.

The chain is built from TRBV27 and TRBJ2-3; 10 nucleotides line up with TRBD2. Germline V lookup: CDR1 MNHEY, CDR2 SMNVEV (reference sequence). This CDR3 has 14 amino acids. With V trimmed by 3 bases and J by 5 bases, 2 bases remained unmatched. In nucleotides, the CDR3 is TGTGCCAGCAGTTTCAGCGGGGGGGGAGATACGCAGTATTTT. Translated, it gives CASSFSGGGDTQYF.

Here the CDR3 reads CASTPWAGGEETQYF. In DNA form, the CDR3 reads TGTGCCAGCACCCCCTGGGCAGGGGGCGAAGAGACCCAGTACTTC. The chain uses TRBV4-2 and TRBJ2-5; 8 bases fit TRBD1. Germline loops: CDR1 LGHNA, CDR2 YNFKEQ. The CDR3 is 15 residues long. With V trimmed by 7 bases and J by 3 bases, 10 bases remained unmatched.

The chain employs TRBV28 and TRBJ1-2; 7 bases are a match to TRBD1. The CDR3 spans 13 residues. The junction had 9 bases not matched to a gene; V was cut back by 6 bases and J by 8 bases. Per the germline V gene, CDR1 is MDHEN and CDR2 is SYDVKM. Here the CDR3 reads CASRRDSYMGYTF. In DNA form, the CDR3 reads TGTGCCAGCAGGCGGGACAGCTATATGGGCTACACCTTC.

The chain combines TRBV2 with TRBJ2-7; 7 positions match TRBD1. Germline V gives CDR1 SNHLY, CDR2 FYNNEI. V lost 4 bases and J lost 3; bases outside the gene matches: 6. CDR3 length equals 14 residues. The CDR3 DNA sequence: TGTGCCAGCAGTGCCGGGACAGTTATCTACGAGCAGTACTTC. It codes for CASSAGTVIYEQYF.

In this sample, this clone turned up a few times. The CDR3, as DNA: TGTGCCAGCAGTTTTGGACAGTTATACGAGCAGTACTTC. Amino acids: CASSFGQLYEQYF. The chain links TRBV6-5 to TRBJ2-7; D possibly corresponds to TRBD1 (6 bases). V was pared by 4 bases and J by 4 bases, with 11 bases between. Germline V gene data show CDR1 as MNHEY and CDR2 as SVGAGI. This CDR3 contains 13 residues.

The V and J genes are TRBV7-9 and TRBJ1-1; the D gene is possibly TRBD1 (6 bases). The CDR3 totals 14 residues. Germline V lookup: CDR1 SEHNR, CDR2 FQNEAQ (reference sequence). V was clipped by 5 bases and J by 1 base, with 11 bases between them. CDR3 DNA: TGTGCCAGCAGCCCTAGGGGGGGGAACACTGAAGCTTTCTTT. Amino acids: CASSPRGGNTEAFF.

The chain employs TRBV30 and TRBJ2-1; D is perhaps TRBD1 (5 bases). Per germline, CDR1 GTSNPN and CDR2 SVGIG (reference sequence). Trimming took 0 bases from V and 3 from J, leaving 6 bases between them. The CDR3 is 13 amino acids. As DNA, the CDR3 is TGTGCCTGGAGTGTAGGGGTCTACAATGAGCAGTTCTTC. Translating it yields CAWSVGVYNEQFF.

This rearrangement joins TRBV5-1 to TRBJ2-5, with 10 bases lining up with TRBD2. CDR3 length equals 15 residues. CDR1 is SGHRS, CDR2 YFSETQ, per germline. After removal of 5 bases from V and 4 bases from J, the junction contained 8 bases not matched to a gene. The CDR3 region has the DNA TGCGCCAGCAGTTCCCCGGGACTAGCGCCAGAGACCCAGTACTTC. It codes for CASSSPGLAPETQYF. The complete variable domain, with remaining parts taken from reference TRBV5-1 and TRBJ2-5, reads KAGVTQTPRYLIKTRGQQVTLSCSPISGHRSVSWYQQTPGQGLQFLFEYFSETQRNKGNFPGRFSGRQFSNSRSEMNVSTLELGDSALYLCASSSPGLAPETQYFGPGTRLLVL.

This clone was detected only a few times. J is TRBJ1-2 and V is TRBV10-3; D uncertain. The V end lost 8 bases, the J end lost 4 bases, and 14 bases lay between the germline ends. CDR1 is ENHRY and CDR2 is SYGVKD in the germline V gene. The CDR3 length is 13 residues. The CDR3 DNA follows: TGTGCCATCGGCGCAGAAGAGGGCTATGGCTACACCTTC. Its protein product is CAIGAEEGYGYTF.

The J gene is TRBJ1-6, the V gene TRBV28, with 7 bases matching TRBD1. V lost 5 bases, J lost 7 bases, and 11 bases stayed unmatched. Looked up from germline, CDR1 is MDHEN and CDR2 is SYDVKM. The CDR3 spans 16 residues. The CDR3 DNA is TGTGCCAGCAGTAATACAGCTACAGGGGACAATTCACCCCTCCACTTT. Protein sequence: CASSNTATGDNSPLHF.

This chain joins TRBV19 and TRBJ1-2, with 7 bases fitting TRBD1. J gave up 8 bases and V 3 bases, and 12 bases lay outside the gene matches. CDR1 is LNHDA, CDR2 SQIVND, per germline (reference sequence). This CDR3 is 15 amino acids long. The CDR3 coding sequence is TGTGCCAGTAGTATGGAAACCCGACAGGGTGCGGGCTACACCTTC. This encodes CASSMETRQGAGYTF. The variable domain in full, completed from reference TRBV19 and TRBJ1-2, reads DGGITQSPKYLFRKEGQNVTLSCEQNLNHDAMYWYRQDPGQGLRLIYYSQIVNDFQKGDIAEGYSVSREKKESFPLTVTSAQKNPTAFYLCASSMETRQGAGYTFGSGTRLTVV.

The rearrangement uses TRBV28 and TRBJ1-5; no reliable D call. Germline CDR1 reads MDHEN; CDR2 reads SYDVKM. Deletions cut 5 bases from V and 2 bases from J, with 13 bases between. This CDR3 is built from 15 residues. The CDR3 here is CASSPEVLGNQPQHF. In DNA form, the CDR3 reads TGTGCCAGCAGTCCGGAGGTCCTCGGCAATCAGCCCCAGCATTTT.

The V and J genes are TRBV6-1 and TRBJ2-5; 10 bases fit TRBD1. V shed 5 bases and J 5 bases; nucleotides not matched to a gene: 8. Germline V lookup: CDR1 MNHNS, CDR2 SASEGT. There are 15 residues in the CDR3. CDR3 coding DNA: TGTGCCAGCAGTCCCCAGACAGGGGGCGAGGAGACCCAGTACTTC. It codes for CASSPQTGGEETQYF.

The J gene is TRBJ2-2, the V gene TRBV15; 12 bases fit TRBD1. V shed 4 bases and J 7 bases; nucleotides not matched to a gene: 7. This CDR3 contains 16 residues. Germline values: CDR1 LNHNV, CDR2 YYDKDF (reference sequence). The CDR3 sequence: CATSNPGQGAYGELFF. The CDR3 coding sequence is TGTGCCACCAGCAACCCGGGACAGGGGGCATACGGGGAGCTGTTTTTT.

V gene TRBV6-4 combines with J gene TRBJ2-2; no definite D call. Between the trimmed V and J ends, which lost 10 bases and 5 bases, there was a span of 5 bases. This CDR3 has 10 residues. CDR1 and CDR2 from the germline V gene are MRHNA and SNTAGT. The CDR3 protein is CAIVTGELFF. CDR3 nucleotides: TGTGCCATTGTAACCGGGGAGCTGTTTTTT.

Worth noting for this clone: Relative to the germline gene, one junction end is altered; a read error may explain this. The chain links TRBV5-1 to TRBJ1-1; D uncertain. This CDR3 has 13 amino acids. CDR1 is SGHRS, CDR2 YFSETQ, per germline. The CDR3 coding sequence is TGCGCCAGCAGATTGGAGATAGCAACTGAAGCTTTCTTT. Residues: CASRLEIATEAFF. Based on the CDR3 plus reference TRBV5-1 and TRBJ1-1, the full variable domain is KAGVTQTPRYLIKTRGQQVTLSCSPISGHRSVSWYQQTPGQGLQFLFEYFSETQRNKGNFPGRFSGRQFSNSRSEMNVSTLELGDSALYLCASRLEIATEAFFGQGTRLTVV.